One sample yielded the 27 T cell receptor beta chains listed below, sequenced in a study of identical twins. Each CDR3 protein gets one entry after TCRdb re-called the 5' RACE reads with MiXCR. The data show 400,000 to 550,000 distinct CDR3 sequences, 14% seen once. The same sample was also used in a study of yellow fever vaccine responses in identical twins.

The sequencing sample was made of CD4+ T cells sorted from blood. These receptors all come from a woman between 18 and 29 years old in good health.

This clonotype was counted between two and nine times. The chain links TRBV5-6 to TRBJ2-1; 10 positions match TRBD2. This CDR3 is 16 amino acids long. J gave up 6 bases and V 4 bases, and 10 bases lay outside the gene matches. Germline assignment: CDR1 SGHDT and CDR2 YYEEEE. CDR3 protein: CASSRRTSGVLNEQFF. Written as DNA, the CDR3 is TGTGCCAGCAGCCGAAGGACTAGCGGCGTGCTCAATGAGCAGTTCTTC. Variable domain in full (rest from reference TRBV5-6 and TRBJ2-1): DAGVTQSPTHLIKTRGQQVTLRCSPKSGHDTVSWYQQALGQGPQFIFQYYEEEERQRGNFPDRFSGHQFPNYSSELNVNALLLGDSALYLCASSRRTSGVLNEQFFGPGTRLTVL.

This clonotype occurred many times. J is TRBJ2-3 and V is TRBV15; unclear D gene. The CDR3 is 12 amino acids. CDR1 is LNHNV, CDR2 YYDKDF, per germline (reference sequence). V lost 5 bases and J 5 bases, leaving 8 bases between the germline ends. Here the CDR3 DNA reads TGTGCCACCAGCCCGAGGTTAGATACGCAGTATTTT. The encoded protein is CATSPRLDTQYF.

This clonotype has a handful of counts. The rearrangement links TRBV10-3 to TRBJ1-1; D call uncertain. Trimming left V 0 bases short and J 6 bases short, with 5 bases between. This CDR3 has 12 residues. Germline CDR1 is ENHRY and CDR2 is SYGVKD. The CDR3 loop is CAISESIPEAFF. CDR3 sequence (DNA): TGTGCCATCAGTGAGTCGATTCCTGAAGCTTTCTTT.

The genes are TRBV3-1 and TRBJ2-1; D tentatively reads TRBD1 or TRBD2 (5 bases each). The CDR3 is 13 amino acids. Deletions cut 1 base from V and 7 bases from J, with 8 bases between. The V gene's germline CDR1 is LGHDT and CDR2 YNNKEL (reference sequence). In DNA, the CDR3 is TGTGCCAGCAGCCAAGGGGGCGGGAATGAGCAGTTCTTC. Translating it yields CASSQGGGNEQFF.

The chain recombines TRBV29-1 with TRBJ2-1, with D perhaps matching TRBD1 (6 bases). This CDR3 is 17 amino acids long. V lost 0 bases, J lost 4 bases, and 19 bases lay in between. Germline values: CDR1 SQVTM, CDR2 ANQGSEA. CDR3 DNA sequence: TGCAGCGTTGAAGATCGGTCGGACAGCAGGAGTTACAATGAGCAGTTCTTC. Translating gives CSVEDRSDSRSYNEQFF.

This clonotype was detected a few times. The chain employs TRBV6-5 and TRBJ2-7; 7 bases are shared with TRBD2. V shed 4 bases, J shed 0 bases, and the junction held 6 bases outside the gene matches. Germline V lookup: CDR1 MNHEY, CDR2 SVGAGI. The CDR3 is made up of 15 amino acids. This chain's CDR3 is CASSSLASGSYEQYF. CDR3 bases: TGTGCCAGCAGTTCACTGGCTAGCGGCTCCTACGAGCAGTACTTC.

This clonotype was observed at least ten times. This rearrangement joins TRBV5-1 to TRBJ2-7, with 8 bases that match TRBD1. Germline CDR1 and CDR2: SGHRS and YFSETQ. J was trimmed by 4 bases and V by 4 bases; bases with no gene match: 10. The CDR3 totals 15 residues. CDR3 coding DNA: TGCGCCAGCAGCCGATCCGGACAGGGACAATACGAGCAGTACTTC. This encodes CASSRSGQGQYEQYF. The full variable domain, completed using reference TRBV5-1 and TRBJ2-7, is KAGVTQTPRYLIKTRGQQVTLSCSPISGHRSVSWYQQTPGQGLQFLFEYFSETQRNKGNFPGRFSGRQFSNSRSEMNVSTLELGDSALYLCASSRSGQGQYEQYFGPGTRLTVT.

This clonotype was observed at least ten times. The CDR3, as DNA: TGTGCCAGCAGTTTCCGGGACAGACAAGAGACCCAGTACTTC. It is translated as CASSFRDRQETQYF. This chain joins TRBV28 and TRBJ2-5, with TRBD1 matching 7 bases. The CDR3 has 14 residues. Trimming removed 3 bases from V and 2 bases from J; junction bases left unmatched: 3. Germline V gene lookup returns CDR1 MDHEN and CDR2 SYDVKM.

This clonotype was counted only a few times. The chain employs TRBV7-2 and TRBJ2-3; D ambiguous. CDR1 and CDR2 (germline): SGHTA, FQGNSA. The CDR3 runs 16 residues. The V and J ends lost 5 bases and 4 bases respectively, with 19 bases between them. For the CDR3, the DNA is TGTGCCAGCAGCCCAACCGTAGGTCGAGGCGCAGATACGCAGTATTTT. It translates to CASSPTVGRGADTQYF.

The chain recombines TRBV6-5 with TRBJ2-3; 8 bases map to TRBD2. The CDR3 sequence is 15 residues long. CDR1 is MNHEY and CDR2 is SVGAGI in the germline V gene. The V segment lost 4 bases and the J segment 6 bases; nucleotides outside the gene matches: 9. CDR3 DNA: TGTGCCAGCAGTTCTGGCGGGAGGAGTTCGGATACGCAGTATTTT. Translated, it gives CASSSGGRSSDTQYF.

The sample holds a few counts of this clonotype. The CDR3 spells CATSRDYYRDEQFF. CDR3 coding DNA: TGTGCCACCAGCAGAGATTACTATCGGGATGAGCAGTTCTTC. The rearrangement uses TRBV15 and TRBJ2-1; D is undetermined. Germline loops: CDR1 LNHNV, CDR2 YYDKDF (reference sequence). The length of the CDR3 is 14 residues. V was clipped by 0 bases and J by 8 bases, with 11 bases between them.

This chain links TRBV20-1 with TRBJ2-1; possible D gene TRBD2, 5 bases. The CDR3 is 14 amino acids. V was cut by 6 bases and J by 2 bases, with 14 bases left in between. The V gene's germline CDR1 is DFQATT and CDR2 SNEGSKA (reference sequence). CDR3 nucleotides: TGCAGTGCCGTGGTAGGGCGGGCCTACAATGAGCAGTTCTTC. Translated: CSAVVGRAYNEQFF.

This clonotype was detected only a few times. One end of the junction fails to match germline, which may point to a read error. The V and J genes are TRBV7-7 and TRBJ1-4, with D unresolved. The CDR3 loop spans 16 amino acids. Germline V CDR1 and CDR2: SSHAT, FNYEAQ (reference sequence). CDR3 bases: TGTGCTAGCAGCGAGAAGAAAGGGAGGGCTAATGAAAAACTGTTTTTT. Translated: CASSEKKGRANEKLFF.

There are a few counts of this clonotype. The chain joins TRBV14 to TRBJ2-3; D remains unclear. CDR1 is SGHDN and CDR2 is FVKESK in the germline V gene. V was clipped by 1 base and J by 2 bases, with 13 bases between them. The CDR3 spans 16 residues. In nucleotides, the CDR3 is TGTGCCAGCAGCCAAGGTCTACCTATCTACACAGATACGCAGTATTTT. This encodes CASSQGLPIYTDTQYF. Looking up the rest from reference TRBV14 and TRBJ2-3 gives the full variable domain: EAGVTQFPSHSVIEKGQTVTLRCDPISGHDNLYWYRRVMGKEIKFLLHFVKESKQDESGMPNNRFLAERTGGTYSTLKVQPAELEDSGVYFCASSQGLPIYTDTQYFGPGTRLTVL.

CDR3 residues: CASSQDLAGSLYEQYF. The CDR3 region has the DNA TGCGCCAGCAGCCAAGATCTAGCGGGGTCCCTCTACGAGCAGTACTTC. The chain has TRBV4-1 and TRBJ2-7; 9 positions match TRBD2. The germline CDR1 and CDR2 sequences are MGHRA and YSYEKL. The length of the CDR3 is 16 residues. With 0 bases clipped from V and 3 bases from J, the junction kept 6 bases outside the gene matches.

This clonotype appeared many times. This chain uses TRBV7-2 with TRBJ2-1, with 9 bases matching TRBD1. The V and J ends lost 3 bases and 13 bases, in that order; junction bases with no gene match: 13. The CDR3 loop spans 15 amino acids. Germline CDR1 reads SGHTA; CDR2 reads FQGNSA. CDR3: CASSFSTGGNPTQFF. The DNA for the CDR3 is TGTGCCAGCAGCTTCTCGACAGGGGGTAATCCAACCCAGTTCTTC. Looking up the rest from reference TRBV7-2 and TRBJ2-1 gives the full variable domain: GAGVSQSPSNKVTEKGKDVELRCDPISGHTALYWYRQSLGQGLEFLIYFQGNSAPDKSGLPSDRFSAERTGGSVSTLTIQRTQQEDSAVYLCASSFSTGGNPTQFFGPGTRLTVL.

This clonotype was counted a few times. The chain joins TRBV19 to TRBJ2-1; 8 nucleotides agree with TRBD2. Germline V gene sequence: CDR1 LNHDA, CDR2 SQIVND (reference sequence). V was pared by 1 base and J by 8 bases, with 7 bases of the junction left unmatched. CDR3 length: 15 residues. The CDR3 DNA sequence: TGTGCCAGTAGTATAGGAGGGATCGGGGGGGATGAGCAGTTCTTC. This encodes CASSIGGIGGDEQFF.

This clonotype came up many times. The rearrangement links TRBV7-2 to TRBJ2-3, with 7 positions matching TRBD2. The J segment lost 1 base and the V segment lost 5 bases, leaving 6 bases of the junction unmatched. Germline V lookup: CDR1 SGHTA, CDR2 FQGNSA. The CDR3 covers 15 residues. The CDR3 nucleotides are TGTGCCAGCAGCCTCGCTGCGGGGGGCACAGATACGCAGTATTTT. This translates into CASSLAAGGTDTQYF.

The gene calls are TRBV19 and TRBJ2-2, with TRBD2 matching over 8 bases. After removal of 6 bases from V and 6 bases from J, the junction contained 12 bases not matched to a gene. This CDR3 has 16 amino acids. The germline V gene encodes CDR1 LNHDA and CDR2 SQIVND (reference sequence). The CDR3 region is CASSLLAGRAAGELFF. The CDR3 DNA reads TGTGCCAGTAGCCTCCTGGCCGGGAGGGCCGCCGGGGAGCTGTTTTTT.

This clonotype was seen a handful of times. CDR3 region: CASSSSGGHTDTQYF. DNA for the CDR3: TGTGCCAGCAGTTCTAGCGGGGGACACACAGATACGCAGTATTTT. The V and J genes are TRBV28 and TRBJ2-3; 10 bases agree with TRBD2. The J segment lost 2 bases and the V segment lost 4 bases, leaving 3 bases of the junction unmatched. CDR3 length equals 15 residues. Per the germline V gene, CDR1 is MDHEN and CDR2 is SYDVKM.

In its sample, this clonotype was seen a few times. The chain has TRBV28 and TRBJ2-1; D remains unclear. The CDR3 length is 17 residues. Germline values: CDR1 MDHEN, CDR2 SYDVKM. Trimming stripped 2 bases from V and 1 base from J, with 15 bases between. The CDR3 loop reads CASSLGTGLRSYNEQFF. CDR3 DNA: TGTGCCAGCAGTTTAGGTACCGGGCTGCGTTCCTACAATGAGCAGTTCTTC.

The genes are TRBV19 and TRBJ2-4, with D tentatively TRBD1 or TRBD2 (5 bases each). Trimming removed 5 bases at V and 0 bases at J, with 17 bases between. CDR1 LNHDA and CDR2 SQIVND come from the germline V gene (reference sequence). The CDR3 contains 17 residues. CDR3 in amino acids: CASSPGTAPLAKNIQYF. The CDR3 bases are TGTGCCAGTAGTCCTGGGACGGCCCCTCTAGCCAAAAACATTCAGTACTTC.

In its sample, this clonotype was seen a few times. V usage is TRBV11-2 and J usage is TRBJ2-2, with D possibly being TRBD2 (5 bases). The CDR3 is 15 residues long. Trimming shortened V by 8 bases and J by 2 bases, and 15 bases separated the two germline ends. Per the germline V gene, CDR1 is SGHAT and CDR2 is FQNNGV. CDR3 nucleotides: TGTGCCAGCGGACGAGAGGGCAGAAACACCGGGGAGCTGTTTTTT. Translating gives CASGREGRNTGELFF.

This clonotype occurred many times. V gene TRBV24-1 combines with J gene TRBJ1-5; the D gene is possibly TRBD1 (5 bases). Germline CDR1 and CDR2: KGHDR and SFDVKD. The CDR3 has 14 amino acids. Deletions cut 7 bases from V and 2 bases from J, with 11 bases between. The CDR3 reads CATSGGLGNQPQHF. The CDR3 coding sequence is TGTGCCACCAGCGGGGGTTTAGGCAATCAGCCCCAGCATTTT.

This clonotype was counted ten times or more. The chain links TRBV12-3 or TRBV12-4 to TRBJ2-2; D may be TRBD2 (5 bases). Trimming pared 3 bases from V and 2 bases from J, leaving 10 bases between. The CDR3 is 15 amino acids. The DNA for the CDR3 is TGTGCCAGCAGTTTTTCCCGGGGAAACACCGGGGAGCTGTTTTTT. Protein: CASSFSRGNTGELFF.

This clonotype was picked up a small number of times. The rearrangement joins TRBV20-1 to TRBJ2-7, with 9 bases that match TRBD2. The V gene's germline CDR1 is DFQATT and CDR2 SNEGSKA (reference sequence). CDR3 size: 16 residues. J lost 3 bases, V lost 3 bases, and 12 bases had no gene match. DNA for the CDR3: TGCAGTGCTAGCCCCCCCACCGCGGGGGGGAACTACGAGCAGTACTTC. Protein sequence: CSASPPTAGGNYEQYF.

This chain uses TRBV3-1 with TRBJ2-7; 13 bases agree with TRBD2. The CDR3 has 17 amino acids. Unmatched junction bases numbered 8, after V lost 2 bases and J lost 4 bases. In germline, CDR1 is LGHDT, CDR2 YNNKEL (reference sequence). The CDR3 region is CASSQFPGTSGDYEQYF. CDR3 nucleotide sequence: TGTGCCAGCAGCCAATTCCCCGGGACTAGCGGGGATTACGAGCAGTACTTC.